The 28 T cell receptor beta chains below come from one sample, sequenced in a study of type 1 regulatory T cells. No antigens are known for them. MiXCR was run by TCRdb on the reads, yielding one entry per CDR3 protein. The table shows some 21,000 distinct CDR3 sequences, with approximately 44% occurring only once. Source material: cultured T cells, either the whole culture or a sorted T cell fraction (not recorded which). The receptors originated from a human donor in good health.

The V call is TRBV5-1, the J call TRBJ2-5; possible D gene TRBD1, 5 bases. Germline V gene sequence: CDR1 SGHRS, CDR2 YFSETQ. The CDR3 totals 15 residues. V was trimmed by 4 bases and J by 0 bases, leaving 13 bases between them. The CDR3 nucleotides read TGCGCCAGCAGCACAGCTACAGGAGACCAAGAGACCCAGTACTTC. This gives the protein CASSTATGDQETQYF.

This clonotype showed up just a few times. The rearrangement links TRBV10-3 to TRBJ1-5; D unresolved. Trimming took 3 bases from V and 1 from J, leaving 16 bases between them. This CDR3 is 17 amino acids long. The germline V gene has CDR1 ENHRY and CDR2 SYGVKD. CDR3 region: CAISEQRAAPSNQPQHF. The CDR3 DNA reads as TGTGCCATCAGTGAACAACGGGCAGCTCCAAGCAATCAGCCCCAGCATTTT.

Concerning this clonotype itself: A junction boundary mismatches the germline segment, possibly from a read error. V is TRBV2 and J is TRBJ2-7; 8 positions agree with TRBD2. Germline values: CDR1 SNHLY, CDR2 FYNNEI. This CDR3 is built from 15 residues. Here the CDR3 DNA reads TGTGCCAGCCGTGACGGGGGGGAACCATCCTACGAGCAGTACTTC. Its protein is CASRDGGEPSYEQYF.

This clonotype counts as medium-sized. The rearrangement uses TRBV4-2 and TRBJ2-7; D is unresolved. The CDR3 is 14 amino acids. V was shortened by 0 bases and J by 0 bases, with 6 bases between the two germline ends. Germline lookup yields CDR1 LGHNA and CDR2 YNFKEQ. In DNA, the CDR3 is TGTGCCAGCAGCCAAGAGATGGTCTCCTACGAGCAGTACTTC. Residues: CASSQEMVSYEQYF.

This clonotype appeared a single time. V gene TRBV24-1 combines with J gene TRBJ2-7; D possibly uses TRBD1 or TRBD2 (5 bases each). Germline V gene sequence: CDR1 KGHDR, CDR2 SFDVKD. This CDR3 comprises 13 residues. Trimming stripped 9 bases from V and 5 bases from J, with 16 bases between. The CDR3 is CATGDGNRDEQYF. CDR3 nucleotides: TGTGCCACCGGGGACGGAAATCGGGACGAGCAGTACTTC.

The rearrangement uses TRBV7-9 and TRBJ2-1, with D perhaps matching TRBD2 (6 bases). Trimming took off 8 bases at V and 8 bases at J, with 16 bases between the two ends. The CDR3 is 13 residues long. Per germline, CDR1 SEHNR and CDR2 FQNEAQ (reference sequence). The CDR3 DNA is TGTGCCAGCTCTCGGGGATGGGGGGATGAGCAGTTCTTC. This encodes CASSRGWGDEQFF. Drawing the rest from reference TRBV7-9 and TRBJ2-1, the complete variable domain is DTGVSQNPRHKITKRGQNVTFRCDPISEHNRLYWYRQTLGQGPEFLTYFQNEAQLEKSRLLSDRFSAERPKGSFSTLEIQRTEQGDSAMYLCASSRGWGDEQFFGPGTRLTVL.

A note on this clonotype: A much larger clone differs from this one at a single base, so this may be a read error. J is TRBJ2-7 and V is TRBV18; TRBD1 might be the D (5 bases). The CDR3 contains 15 residues. Germline CDR1 reads KGHSH; CDR2 reads LQKENI. The CDR3 sequence is CASSPFSGLRYGQYF. In nucleotides, the CDR3 is TGTGCCAGCTCACCATTTTCAGGGTTACGCTACGGGCAGTACTTC.

The CDR3, as DNA: TGTGCCAGTAGTGCCAGCGGGGTCGTCCCCGGGGAGCTGTTTTTT. Translation gives CASSASGVVPGELFF. The genes are TRBV19 and TRBJ2-2; 7 bases are shared with TRBD2. The V and J ends lost 5 bases and 6 bases, in that order; junction bases with no gene match: 9. The CDR3 has 15 residues. Germline V gene lookup returns CDR1 LNHDA and CDR2 SQIVND (reference sequence).

The V call is TRBV6-6, the J call TRBJ2-5; 10 bases match TRBD2. The CDR3 consists of 14 residues. The V and J ends lost 5 bases and 8 bases, in that order; junction bases with no gene match: 8. The germline V gene encodes CDR1 MNHNY and CDR2 SVGAGI (reference sequence). CDR3 sequence: CASSKLAGSTTQYF. The CDR3 bases are TGTGCCAGCAGTAAACTAGCGGGGTCGACAACCCAGTACTTC.

The rearrangement joins TRBV10-3 to TRBJ2-3; D ambiguous. V was trimmed by 10 bases and J by 3 bases, leaving 20 bases between them. The CDR3 spans 15 residues. Germline V gene data show CDR1 as ENHRY and CDR2 as SYGVKD. The CDR3 DNA reads as TGTGCCACCTCAGTCGTTCCGTTAGGAACAGATACGCAGTATTTT. Protein sequence: CATSVVPLGTDTQYF.

As to this clonotype: A read error may produce the germline difference seen at one junction end. J is TRBJ2-2 and V is TRBV7-2, with 8 bases lining up with TRBD2. Germline assignment: CDR1 SGHTA and CDR2 FQGNSA. The CDR3 covers 17 residues. The CDR3 DNA follows: TGTGCCAGCAGCGTAGCGGGGCAGACTCGAGGCACCGGGGAGCTGTTTTTT. Amino acids: CASSVAGQTRGTGELFF.

The CDR3 loop is CASSPEGQGTEAFF. The CDR3 DNA reads TGTGCCAGCAGTCCGGAAGGGCAGGGGACGGAAGCTTTCTTT. V and J are TRBV2 and TRBJ1-1, with a tentative D call TRBD1 (6 bases). CDR3 length equals 14 residues. The V end was cut by 5 bases, the J end by 8 bases, with 18 bases between. Germline V gene lookup returns CDR1 SNHLY and CDR2 FYNNEI.

This clonotype is a singleton in its sample. The chain has TRBV24-1 and TRBJ2-5, with 10 bases matching TRBD1. The CDR3 is made up of 16 amino acids. Per germline, CDR1 KGHDR and CDR2 SFDVKD. The ends lost 4 bases at V and 0 bases at J; junction bases unmatched: 4. CDR3 sequence: CATSDNGQGDQETQYF. The CDR3 DNA follows: TGTGCCACCAGTGACAATGGACAGGGGGACCAAGAGACCCAGTACTTC.

The gene calls are TRBV6-1 and TRBJ1-1; possibly TRBD1 for D (6 bases). The CDR3 has 14 amino acids. The V end was cut by 2 bases, the J end by 1 base, with 8 bases between. The V gene's germline CDR1 is MNHNS and CDR2 SASEGT. CDR3 coding DNA: TGTGCCAGCAGTGAACAGGGGAGGAACACTGAAGCTTTCTTT. Protein sequence: CASSEQGRNTEAFF.

The chain carries TRBV19 and TRBJ1-5; 9 bases are a match to TRBD1. The J segment lost 5 bases and the V segment lost 6 bases, leaving 5 bases of the junction unmatched. Germline V gene data show CDR1 as LNHDA and CDR2 as SQIVND (reference sequence). The CDR3 has 14 residues. CDR3 DNA sequence: TGTGCCAGTAGGACAGGGGGGGGCCATCAGCCCCAGCATTTT. Translation: CASRTGGGHQPQHF.

There are a few counts of this clonotype. The rearrangement uses TRBV6-6 and TRBJ1-6; D is uncertain. V was clipped by 5 bases and J by 4 bases, with 9 bases between them. CDR1 is MNHNY and CDR2 is SVGAGI in the germline V gene (reference sequence). CDR3 size: 14 residues. The CDR3 DNA sequence: TGTGCCAGCAGTCTGACGCATTATAATTCACCCCTCCACTTT. This codes for CASSLTHYNSPLHF.

This clonotype has just a few counts. The chain is built from TRBV7-2 and TRBJ1-5; TRBD1 might be the D (6 bases). The CDR3 has 15 residues. Trimming cost V 3 bases and J 2 bases, with 11 bases left between them. From germline, CDR1 is SGHTA and CDR2 FQGNSA. CDR3 in DNA: TGTGCCAGCAGCTTGACAGGTCTGGGCAATCAGCCCCAGCATTTT. Translated, it gives CASSLTGLGNQPQHF.

A note on this clonotype: A single base separates this from a much larger clone, so it may be a read error. This rearrangement joins TRBV18 to TRBJ1-1; D unresolved. Germline V gene lookup returns CDR1 KGHSH and CDR2 LQKENI. The CDR3 is 18 amino acids. Trimming took 1 base from V and 4 from J, leaving 22 bases between them. CDR3 protein: CASSPQKWSAKASTEAFF. As DNA, the CDR3 is TGTGCCAGCTCACCACAAAAATGGAGCGCCAAAGCTTCCACTGAAGCTTTCTTT.

J is TRBJ1-5 and V is TRBV6-5; D remains unclear. The CDR3 length is 13 residues. The germline gives CDR1 MNHEY, CDR2 SVGAGI. Between the trimmed V and J ends, which lost 0 bases and 3 bases, there was a span of 3 bases. The CDR3 here is CASSYSPNQPQHF. In DNA form, the CDR3 reads TGTGCCAGCAGTTACTCCCCCAATCAGCCCCAGCATTTT.

The J gene is TRBJ2-7, the V gene TRBV30; 7 bases match TRBD2. V trimming: 0 bases; J trimming: 5 bases; junction bases outside the gene matches: 4. The CDR3 has 13 amino acids. Germline loops: CDR1 GTSNPN, CDR2 SVGIG (reference sequence). The CDR3 bases are TGTGCCTGGAGTGTACAACTAGCGCACGAGCAGTACTTC. Translation: CAWSVQLAHEQYF.

The V gene is TRBV12-3 or TRBV12-4, the J gene TRBJ2-3; 9 bases agree with TRBD2. The J segment lost 5 bases and the V segment lost 5 bases, leaving 17 bases of the junction unmatched. This CDR3 contains 18 residues. Here the CDR3 DNA reads TGTGCCAGCAGTCTCGGAAGGCGGGGGGGCACAGGAAGAGATACGCAGTATTTT. It translates to CASSLGRRGGTGRDTQYF.

This clonotype has a handful of counts. The gene calls are TRBV20-1 and TRBJ1-1, with 9 bases matching TRBD1. The CDR3 is made up of 13 amino acids. J was trimmed by 11 bases and V by 6 bases; bases with no gene match: 13. Germline CDR1 is DFQATT and CDR2 is SNEGSKA (reference sequence). CDR3 sequence reads: CSARTGVADGAFF. The CDR3 DNA is TGCAGTGCCCGGACAGGGGTGGCTGATGGGGCTTTCTTT.

The chain employs TRBV4-3 and TRBJ2-2; D call uncertain. Germline values: CDR1 LGHNA, CDR2 YSLEER. V lost 5 bases and J lost 8, with 9 bases in between. The CDR3 covers 12 residues. The DNA of the CDR3 is TGCGCCAGCAGCTCCCAAGCTGGGGAGCTGTTTTTT. This codes for CASSSQAGELFF.

The V call is TRBV12-3 or TRBV12-4, the J call TRBJ2-5, with no clear D. The CDR3 spans 13 residues. Trimming removed 0 bases at V and 5 bases at J, with 7 bases between. The CDR3 DNA sequence: TGTGCCAGCAGTTTAGCGGGATCCGAGACCCAGTACTTC. It codes for CASSLAGSETQYF.

The rearrangement joins TRBV25-1 to TRBJ1-2, with D hard to call. This CDR3 region has 13 residues. In germline, CDR1 is MGHDK, CDR2 SYGVNS. Deletions cut 1 base from V and 4 bases from J, with 7 bases between. The CDR3 bases are TGTGCCAGCAGTGAATTGGGTCGCTATGGCTACACCTTC. Translating gives CASSELGRYGYTF.

This clonotype was found a few times. The V call is TRBV7-2, the J call TRBJ2-3; D is unclear. V was clipped by 2 bases and J by 5 bases, with 2 bases between them. Germline CDR1 is SGHTA and CDR2 is FQGNSA. The CDR3 extends over 11 amino acids. CDR3 region: CASSLKDTQYF. The CDR3, as DNA: TGTGCCAGCAGCTTAAAAGATACGCAGTATTTT.

The chain recombines TRBV10-1 with TRBJ2-2, with 10 nucleotides matching TRBD2. The CDR3 loop spans 16 amino acids. The germline V gene has CDR1 WNHNN and CDR2 SYGVQD (reference sequence). V was pared by 3 bases and J by 6 bases, with 7 bases of the junction left unmatched. The CDR3 coding sequence is TGCGCCAGCAGTGAATATAGCGGGGGGCCGTCCGGGGAGCTGTTTTTT. As protein: CASSEYSGGPSGELFF.

This clonotype was seen ten or more times. The chain combines TRBV6-1 with TRBJ1-2; 9 nucleotides line up with TRBD1. V was pared by 7 bases and J by 5 bases, with 11 bases of the junction left unmatched. There are 15 residues in the CDR3. Germline CDR1 is MNHNS and CDR2 is SASEGT. CDR3 in DNA: TGTGCCAGCACCTCCCGGGACAGGGTGAATTATGGCTACACCTTC. As protein: CASTSRDRVNYGYTF.